This entry lists 30 T cell receptor beta chains sequenced from one sample in a study of blood T cell repertoires in COVID-19. The table came from immunoSEQ multiplex PCR; TCRdb's copy has only in-frame clones and leaves some out. Counted here are roughly 200,000 clones, around 90% occurring once; the ten biggest clones make up approximately 1.7%. The material sequenced was peripheral blood. The receptors were gathered from a man aged 70 or older with acute or convalescent COVID-19.

The chain uses TRBV5-1 and TRBJ2-1; 8 positions match TRBD1. The CDR3 is 16 amino acids. The germline CDR1 and CDR2 sequences are SGHRS and YFSETQ. Unmatched junction bases numbered 7, after V lost 1 base and J lost 4 bases. As DNA, the CDR3 is TGCGCCAGCAGCTTGATGTCAGGGGGCAGGTACAATGAGCAGTTCTTC. Protein: CASSLMSGGRYNEQFF.

J is TRBJ2-6 and V is TRBV24-1, with 10 bases fitting TRBD1. The CDR3 sequence is 18 residues long. The V segment lost 6 bases and the J segment 0 bases; nucleotides outside the gene matches: 7. Germline values: CDR1 KGHDR, CDR2 SFDVKD. This CDR3 is CATSHAGQGISGANVLTF. The CDR3 DNA reads as TGTGCCACCAGTCATGCGGGACAGGGGATCTCTGGGGCCAACGTCCTGACTTTC.

This chain connects TRBV2 to TRBJ2-7; perhaps TRBD2 as D (5 bases). Between the trimmed V and J ends, which lost 7 bases and 0 bases, there was a span of 16 bases. Germline V gives CDR1 SNHLY, CDR2 FYNNEI. This CDR3 comprises 15 residues. This CDR3 reads CASIEGRLSSYEQYF. CDR3 coding DNA: TGTGCCAGCATCGAAGGACGACTAAGCTCCTACGAGCAGTACTTC. Filled out from reference TRBV2 and TRBJ2-7, the complete variable domain reads EPEVTQTPSHQVTQMGQEVILRCVPISNHLYFYWYRQILGQKVEFLVSFYNNEISEKSEIFDDQFSVERPDGSNFTLKIRSTKLEDSAMYFCASIEGRLSSYEQYFGPGTRLTVT.

J is TRBJ2-7 and V is TRBV27; perhaps TRBD2 as D (6 bases). Germline loops: CDR1 MNHEY, CDR2 SMNVEV (reference sequence). Trimming cost V 4 bases and J 2 bases, with 15 bases left between them. This CDR3 spans 15 amino acids. The CDR3 region is CASSSYGGSPYEQYF. The CDR3, as DNA: TGTGCCAGCAGTTCCTACGGAGGGTCTCCCTACGAGCAGTACTTC.

The chain has TRBV27 and TRBJ2-2, with 7 bases identical to TRBD1. J was trimmed by 7 bases and V by 2 bases; bases with no gene match: 4. Germline V lookup: CDR1 MNHEY, CDR2 SMNVEV (reference sequence). The CDR3 runs 14 residues. The CDR3 region has the DNA TGTGCCAGCAGTTTAGAGACAGGGTTCGGGGAGCTGTTTTTT. This gives the protein CASSLETGFGELFF.

V and J are TRBV2 and TRBJ1-3; 9 bases are a match to TRBD1. Per germline, CDR1 SNHLY and CDR2 FYNNEI. The CDR3 consists of 16 residues. Trimming at V came to 4 bases and at J to 0 bases, leaving 4 bases not matched to a gene. In DNA, the CDR3 is TGTGCCAGCAGTGTACAGGGGGCTAACTCTGGAAACACCATATATTTT. This translates into CASSVQGANSGNTIYF. Full variable domain (outside the CDR3, taken from reference TRBV2 and TRBJ1-3): EPEVTQTPSHQVTQMGQEVILRCVPISNHLYFYWYRQILGQKVEFLVSFYNNEISEKSEIFDDQFSVERPDGSNFTLKIRSTKLEDSAMYFCASSVQGANSGNTIYFGEGSWLTVV.

The rearrangement links TRBV6-5 to TRBJ2-7; maybe TRBD1 (6 bases). There are 12 residues in the CDR3. V was cut by 5 bases and J by 3 bases, with 8 bases left in between. Germline V gives CDR1 MNHEY, CDR2 SVGAGI. The CDR3 region has the DNA TGTGCCAGCAGTCGGGACAACTACGAGCAGTACTTC. It translates to CASSRDNYEQYF.

This chain joins TRBV7-8 and TRBJ2-7; D gene unclear. The CDR3 has 14 amino acids. CDR1 is SGHVS, CDR2 FQNEAQ, per germline. Deletions cut 1 base from V and 4 bases from J, with 11 bases between. CDR3 sequence: CASSLVTQTYEQYF. CDR3 DNA: TGTGCCAGCAGCTTAGTCACTCAAACTTACGAGCAGTACTTC.

This chain links TRBV3-1 (or the pseudogene TRBV3-2) with TRBJ2-1; D is possibly TRBD2 (6 bases). From germline, CDR1 is LGHDT and CDR2 YNNKEL (reference sequence). V lost 0 bases to trimming and J lost 6 bases, with 15 bases between them. The CDR3 is 16 residues long. This CDR3 is CASSQDSRTNCNEQFF. DNA for the CDR3: TGTGCCAGCAGCCAAGATAGCCGGACTAATTGCAATGAGCAGTTCTTC.

The genes are TRBV18 and TRBJ2-1; 8 nucleotides line up with TRBD1. V lost 0 bases to trimming and J lost 3 bases; unmatched junction nucleotides: 4. Germline V gene lookup returns CDR1 KGHSH and CDR2 LQKENI. The CDR3 is made up of 16 amino acids. CDR3 bases: TGTGCCAGCTCACCACCGTCACAGGGGGACTACAATGAGCAGTTCTTC. Protein sequence: CASSPPSQGDYNEQFF. Full variable domain (remainder filled in from reference TRBV18 and TRBJ2-1): NAGVMQNPRHLVRRRGQEARLRCSPMKGHSHVYWYRQLPEEGLKFMVYLQKENIIDESGMPKERFSAEFPKEGPSILRIQQVVRGDSAAYFCASSPPSQGDYNEQFFGPGTRLTVL.

In its sample, this clone was seen a few times. Other DNA sequences of this sample code for an identical CDR3. The chain couples TRBV5-6 to TRBJ2-7; D may be TRBD1 (6 bases). Looked up from germline, CDR1 is SGHDT and CDR2 is YYEEEE. V was shortened by 2 bases and J by 0 bases, with 9 bases between the two germline ends. This CDR3 has 14 amino acids. CDR3 amino acids: CASSFDRISYEQYF. The CDR3, as DNA: TGTGCCAGCAGCTTTGACAGGATCTCCTACGAGCAGTACTTC.

This clone has just one count. V usage is TRBV21-1 and J usage is TRBJ2-7; the table gives TRBD2 as D, unverified against the DNA. TRBV21-1 is marked as a pseudogene. CDR3 size: 14 residues. CDR3 bases: TGTGCCAGCCTTGACAGAGGGACTAGCGACGAGCAGTACTTC. Residues: CASLDRGTSDEQYF.

The chain joins TRBV9 to TRBJ1-1; D remains ambiguous. Per germline, CDR1 SGDLS and CDR2 YYNGEE. CDR3 size: 14 residues. Trimming pared 9 bases from V and 1 base from J, leaving 16 bases between. CDR3 nucleotides: TGTGCCACTCAGCTTCTGACGGGGAACACTGAAGCTTTCTTT. This codes for CATQLLTGNTEAFF.

The CDR3 sequence is CASSLGDRTNSPLHF. The CDR3 DNA reads TGTGCCAGCAGCCTGGGGGACAGAACTAATTCACCCCTCCACTTT. The V call is TRBV13, the J call TRBJ1-6; 7 nucleotides match TRBD1. Losses at the gene ends were 5 bases for V and 6 bases for J; bases not matched to a gene: 7. The CDR3 contains 15 residues. The V gene's germline CDR1 is PRHDT and CDR2 FYEKMQ (reference sequence).

The J gene is TRBJ1-1, the V gene TRBV10-3; D is possibly TRBD1 (5 bases). V was clipped by 7 bases and J by 4 bases, with 16 bases between them. The germline CDR1 and CDR2 sequences are ENHRY and SYGVKD. This CDR3 comprises 14 residues. The CDR3 coding sequence is TGTGCCATCACTGGGGGAGGAGGAGGCACTGAAGCTTTCTTT. Encoded protein: CAITGGGGGTEAFF.

This clone was detected only a few times. The chain employs TRBV7-3 and TRBJ2-2, with D maybe TRBD1 (6 bases). Looked up from germline, CDR1 is SGHTA and CDR2 is FQGTGA. The CDR3 length is 15 residues. Trimming took off 5 bases at V and 1 base at J, with 11 bases between the two ends. CDR3 in DNA: TGTGCCAGCAGCGAACCGGGACAGAACACCGGGGAGCTGTTTTTT. Translating it yields CASSEPGQNTGELFF.

The rearrangement links TRBV5-1 to TRBJ2-7, with D possibly matching TRBD2 (5 bases). Germline-derived CDR1 and CDR2 are SGHRS and YFSETQ. The CDR3 consists of 15 residues. Trimming shortened V by 1 base and J by 3 bases, and 14 bases separated the two germline ends. The DNA for the CDR3 is TGCGCCAGCAGCTTGTACCCGGGAAGGGACTACGAGCAGTACTTC. Translated: CASSLYPGRDYEQYF.

The CDR3 bases are TGCGCCAGCAGCTTGGTAGCGGGAGGATACAATGAGCAGTTCTTC. Translating it yields CASSLVAGGYNEQFF. The chain is built from TRBV5-1 and TRBJ2-1; 10 positions match TRBD2. The CDR3 extends over 15 amino acids. The germline CDR1 and CDR2 sequences are SGHRS and YFSETQ. Trimming at V came to 0 bases and at J to 4 bases, leaving 1 base not matched to a gene.

The V call is TRBV7-9, the J call TRBJ2-1; no definite D call. The CDR3 has 12 amino acids. Germline CDR1 and CDR2: SEHNR and FQNEAQ (reference sequence). Here the CDR3 reads CAAGVGYNEQFF. In DNA, the CDR3 is TGTGCTGCAGGCGTAGGTTACAATGAGCAGTTCTTC. The whole variable domain, filled in from reference TRBV7-9 and TRBJ2-1, reads DTGVSQNPRHKITKRGQNVTFRCDPISEHNRLYWYRQTLGQGPEFLTYFQNEAQLEKSRLLSDRFSAERPKGSFSTLEIQRTEQGDSAMYLCAAGVGYNEQFFGPGTRLTVL.

This clone was observed a handful of times. The chain recombines TRBV7-6 with TRBJ1-3, with a weak D call TRBD1 (5 bases). Germline CDR1 and CDR2: SGHVS and FNYEAQ. The V and J ends lost 7 bases and 3 bases respectively, with 22 bases between them. This CDR3 spans 17 amino acids. The CDR3 sequence is CASTPFGPEDIGNTIYF. In DNA form, the CDR3 reads TGTGCCAGCACACCTTTTGGCCCCGAGGACATTGGAAACACCATATATTTT.

The chain uses TRBV7-3 and TRBJ2-3; 15 nucleotides line up with TRBD2. With 5 bases clipped from V and 2 bases from J, the junction kept 5 bases outside the gene matches. Per germline, CDR1 SGHTA and CDR2 FQGTGA. This CDR3 contains 17 residues. The CDR3 DNA is TGTGCCAGCAGCCTAGGACTAGCGGGAGGGGTCACAGATACGCAGTATTTT. Translated: CASSLGLAGGVTDTQYF.

This chain connects TRBV7-9 to TRBJ2-3, with 9 bases lining up with TRBD2. J gave up 6 bases and V 5 bases, and 3 bases lay outside the gene matches. The CDR3 is made up of 13 amino acids. Germline V lookup: CDR1 SEHNR, CDR2 FQNEAQ (reference sequence). CDR3: CASSRTSVDTQYF. The CDR3, as DNA: TGTGCCAGCAGCCGGACTAGCGTGGATACGCAGTATTTT.

V and J are TRBV5-4 and TRBJ2-2; a weak D match, TRBD1 (7 bases). Per the germline V gene, CDR1 is SGHNT and CDR2 is YYREEE (reference sequence). This CDR3 spans 15 amino acids. The germline V and J ends were trimmed by 5 bases and 4 bases, with 15 bases remaining between them. This CDR3 is CASSSPGGLTGELFF. The DNA for the CDR3 is TGTGCCAGCAGTTCCCCAGGGGGGCTCACCGGGGAGCTGTTTTTT.

The CDR3 loop is CATLSGELFF. CDR3 bases: TGTGCCACCCTGAGCGGGGAGCTGTTTTTT. The chain has TRBV7-9 and TRBJ2-2; D unresolved. The length of the CDR3 is 10 residues. Germline-derived CDR1 and CDR2 are SEHNR and FQNEAQ (reference sequence). V was trimmed by 10 bases and J by 7 bases, leaving 7 bases between them.

The J gene is TRBJ1-1, the V gene TRBV30; D gene unclear. The germline V and J ends were trimmed by 1 base and 5 bases, with 14 bases remaining between them. Per the germline V gene, CDR1 is GTSNPN and CDR2 is SVGIG (reference sequence). The CDR3 covers 14 residues. CDR3 residues: CAWSDIGKGTEAFF. The CDR3 DNA reads as TGTGCCTGGAGTGATATCGGGAAAGGTACTGAAGCTTTCTTT.

The chain employs TRBV3-1 (or the pseudogene TRBV3-2) and TRBJ2-5, with TRBD2 identical over 11 bases. Unmatched junction bases numbered 6, after V lost 3 bases and J lost 0 bases. This CDR3 region has 17 residues. CDR1 and CDR2 from the germline V gene are LGHDT and YNNKEL (reference sequence). CDR3 sequence (DNA): TGTGCCAGCAGCCAGGGACTGACTAGCGGGAACCAAGAGACCCAGTACTTC. It encodes CASSQGLTSGNQETQYF.

This CDR3 reads CAISEPTGTTPYNEQFF. In DNA, the CDR3 is TGTGCCATCAGTGAACCGACCGGGACTACCCCCTACAATGAGCAGTTCTTC. V is TRBV10-3 and J is TRBJ2-1, with 7 bases lining up with TRBD2. The germline V gene encodes CDR1 ENHRY and CDR2 SYGVKD. J gave up 2 bases and V 3 bases, and 10 bases lay outside the gene matches. CDR3 length: 17 amino acids.

The V and J genes are TRBV19 and TRBJ2-7; maybe TRBD2 (5 bases). Trimming removed 4 bases from V and 3 bases from J, with 10 bases in between. Germline V lookup: CDR1 LNHDA, CDR2 SQIVND (reference sequence). The CDR3 is 13 amino acids. CDR3 nucleotides: TGTGCCAGTAGTAGAGAGCGGAGCTACGAGCAGTACTTC. Protein product: CASSRERSYEQYF.

The V and J genes are TRBV10-3 and TRBJ2-7; 7 bases map to TRBD1. The CDR3 covers 14 residues. V was pared by 2 bases and J by 6 bases, with 7 bases of the junction left unmatched. CDR1 is ENHRY, CDR2 SYGVKD, per germline. CDR3 in DNA: TGTGCCATCAGTGAGAACAGGGGAAGGGGCGAGCAGTACTTC. Translated: CAISENRGRGEQYF.

V usage is TRBV6-5 and J usage is TRBJ1-4; TRBD1 aligns across 9 bases. The CDR3 has 14 residues. Looked up from germline, CDR1 is MNHEY and CDR2 is SVGAGI. The trim removed 4 bases at V and 10 bases at J, leaving 7 bases unmatched. CDR3 nucleotide sequence: TGTGCCAGCAGTTTGGGACAGGGTCCGGGAAAACTGTTTTTT. This sequence encodes CASSLGQGPGKLFF.